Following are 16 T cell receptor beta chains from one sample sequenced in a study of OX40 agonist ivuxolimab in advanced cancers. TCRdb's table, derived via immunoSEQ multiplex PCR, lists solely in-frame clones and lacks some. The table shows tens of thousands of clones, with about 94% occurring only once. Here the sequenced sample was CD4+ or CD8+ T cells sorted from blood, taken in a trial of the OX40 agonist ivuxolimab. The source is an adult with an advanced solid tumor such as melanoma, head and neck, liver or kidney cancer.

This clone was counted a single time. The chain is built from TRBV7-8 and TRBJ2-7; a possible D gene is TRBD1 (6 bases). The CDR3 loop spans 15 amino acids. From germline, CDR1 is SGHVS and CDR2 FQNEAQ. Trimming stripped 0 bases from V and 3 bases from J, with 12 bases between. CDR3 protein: CASSLAPGRGYEQYF. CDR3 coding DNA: TGTGCCAGCAGCTTAGCCCCAGGCAGGGGCTACGAGCAGTACTTC.

Written as DNA, the CDR3 is TGTGCCAGCACCTTATCAGCCGGACTAGCGAGCAATGAGCAGTTCTTC. It specifies CASTLSAGLASNEQFF. The J gene is TRBJ2-1, the V gene TRBV6-6; TRBD2 matches at 9 bases. V gave up 7 bases and J gave up 6 bases; unmatched junction bases: 13. CDR3 length equals 16 residues. Germline V lookup: CDR1 MNHNY, CDR2 SVGAGI (reference sequence).

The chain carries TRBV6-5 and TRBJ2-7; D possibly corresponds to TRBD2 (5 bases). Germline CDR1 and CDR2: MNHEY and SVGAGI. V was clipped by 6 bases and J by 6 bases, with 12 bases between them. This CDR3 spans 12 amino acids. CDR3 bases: TGTGCCAGCAGCACGGGGTGGCGCGAGCAGTACTTC. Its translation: CASSTGWREQYF.

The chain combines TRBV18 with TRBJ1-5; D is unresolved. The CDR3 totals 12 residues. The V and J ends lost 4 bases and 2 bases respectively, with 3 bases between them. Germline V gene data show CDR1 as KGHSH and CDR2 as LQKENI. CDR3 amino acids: CASSRGNQPQHF. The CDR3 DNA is TGTGCCAGCTCACGGGGCAATCAGCCCCAGCATTTT.

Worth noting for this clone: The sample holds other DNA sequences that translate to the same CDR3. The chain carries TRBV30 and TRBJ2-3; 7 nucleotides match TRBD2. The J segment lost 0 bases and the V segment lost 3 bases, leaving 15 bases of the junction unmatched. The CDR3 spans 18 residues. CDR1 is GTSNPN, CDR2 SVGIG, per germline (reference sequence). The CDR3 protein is CAWRTDLWASGSTDTQYF. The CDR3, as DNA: TGTGCCTGGAGGACGGACTTGTGGGCTAGCGGCAGCACAGATACGCAGTATTTT.

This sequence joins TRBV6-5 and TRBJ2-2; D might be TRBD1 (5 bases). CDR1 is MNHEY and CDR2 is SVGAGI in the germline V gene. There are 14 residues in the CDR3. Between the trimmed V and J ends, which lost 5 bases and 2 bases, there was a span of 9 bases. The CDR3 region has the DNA TGTGCCAGCAGTCATGACAGAAACACCGGGGAGCTGTTTTTT. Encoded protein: CASSHDRNTGELFF.

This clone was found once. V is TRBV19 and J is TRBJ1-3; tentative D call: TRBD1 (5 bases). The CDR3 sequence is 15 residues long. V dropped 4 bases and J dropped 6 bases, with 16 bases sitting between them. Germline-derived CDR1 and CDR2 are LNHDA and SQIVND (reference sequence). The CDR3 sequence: CASSKPGLALNTIYF. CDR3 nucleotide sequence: TGTGCCAGTAGTAAGCCGGGACTCGCCTTAAACACCATATATTTT.

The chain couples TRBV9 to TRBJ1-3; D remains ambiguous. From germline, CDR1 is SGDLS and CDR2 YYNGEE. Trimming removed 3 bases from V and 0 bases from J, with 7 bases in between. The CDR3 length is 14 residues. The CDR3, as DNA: TGTGCCAGCAGCGAACGGAGCTCTGGAAACACCATATATTTT. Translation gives CASSERSSGNTIYF.

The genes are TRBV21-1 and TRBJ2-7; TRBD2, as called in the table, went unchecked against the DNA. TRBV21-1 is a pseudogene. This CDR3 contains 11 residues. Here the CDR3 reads CAPFPAEEQYF. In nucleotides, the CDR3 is TGTGCCCCCTTCCCGGCGGAGGAGCAGTACTTC.

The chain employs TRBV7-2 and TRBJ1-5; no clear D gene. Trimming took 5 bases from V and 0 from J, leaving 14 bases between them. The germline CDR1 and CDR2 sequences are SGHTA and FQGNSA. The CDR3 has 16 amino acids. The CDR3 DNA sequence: TGTGCCAGCAGCCAGACGGCGGTCGGTAGCAATCAGCCCCAGCATTTT. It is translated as CASSQTAVGSNQPQHF.

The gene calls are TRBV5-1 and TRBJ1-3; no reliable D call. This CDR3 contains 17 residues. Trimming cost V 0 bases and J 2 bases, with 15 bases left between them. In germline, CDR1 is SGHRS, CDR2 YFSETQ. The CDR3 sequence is CASSLDPGLFAGNTIYF. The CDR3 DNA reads TGCGCCAGCAGCTTGGATCCCGGCCTCTTTGCTGGAAACACCATATATTTT.

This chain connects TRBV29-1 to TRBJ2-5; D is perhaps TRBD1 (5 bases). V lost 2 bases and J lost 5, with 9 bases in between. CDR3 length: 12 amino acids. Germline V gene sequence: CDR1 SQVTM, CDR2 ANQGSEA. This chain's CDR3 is CSVEQGGETQYF. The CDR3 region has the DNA TGCAGCGTTGAACAGGGCGGCGAGACCCAGTACTTC.

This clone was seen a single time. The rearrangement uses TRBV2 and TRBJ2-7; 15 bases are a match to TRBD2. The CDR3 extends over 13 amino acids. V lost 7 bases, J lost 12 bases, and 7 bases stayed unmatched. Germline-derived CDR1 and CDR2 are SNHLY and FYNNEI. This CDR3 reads CASITGLAGGGYF. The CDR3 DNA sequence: TGTGCCAGCATCACCGGACTAGCGGGAGGGGGGTACTTC.

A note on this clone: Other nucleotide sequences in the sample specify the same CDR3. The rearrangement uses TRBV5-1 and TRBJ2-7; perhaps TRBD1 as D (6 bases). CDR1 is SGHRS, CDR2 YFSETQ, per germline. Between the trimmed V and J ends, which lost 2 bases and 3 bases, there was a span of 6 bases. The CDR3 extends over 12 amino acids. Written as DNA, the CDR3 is TGCGCCAGCAGCTTACAGGGCTACGAGCAGTACTTC. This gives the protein CASSLQGYEQYF.

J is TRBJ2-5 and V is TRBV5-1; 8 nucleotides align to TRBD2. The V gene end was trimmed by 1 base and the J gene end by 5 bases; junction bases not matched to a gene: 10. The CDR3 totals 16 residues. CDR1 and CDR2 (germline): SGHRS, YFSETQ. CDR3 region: CASSLWQPGLVETQYF. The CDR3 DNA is TGCGCCAGCAGCTTGTGGCAACCGGGACTAGTGGAGACCCAGTACTTC. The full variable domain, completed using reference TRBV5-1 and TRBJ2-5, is KAGVTQTPRYLIKTRGQQVTLSCSPISGHRSVSWYQQTPGQGLQFLFEYFSETQRNKGNFPGRFSGRQFSNSRSEMNVSTLELGDSALYLCASSLWQPGLVETQYFGPGTRLLVL.

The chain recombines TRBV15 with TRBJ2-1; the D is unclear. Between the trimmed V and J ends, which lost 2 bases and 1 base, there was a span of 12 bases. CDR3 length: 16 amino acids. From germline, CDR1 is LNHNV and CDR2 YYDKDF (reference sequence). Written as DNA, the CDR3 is TGTGCCACCAGCAGACCTGCCGCTAATTCCTACAATGAGCAGTTCTTC. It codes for CATSRPAANSYNEQFF.